The source of this TCR beta chain is a study of blood T cell repertoires in COVID-19. Germline V gene lookup returns CDR1 MNHNS and CDR2 SASEGT. V lost 0 bases to trimming and J lost 4 bases; unmatched junction nucleotides: 9. The CDR3 has 18 amino acids. Sequenced by immunoSEQ multiplex PCR; TCRdb stores in-frame clones only, minus some. In the table there are fewer than 90,000 clones, 86% of which are singletons. The receptor's source is a man aged 25 to 45 with acute or convalescent COVID-19. The chain carries TRBV6-1 and TRBJ2-2, with 9 bases that match TRBD2. The sample taken for sequencing was peripheral blood. This CDR3 reads CASSEAVGAGGPTGELFF. CDR3 coding DNA: TGTGCCAGCAGTGAAGCGGTAGGCGCGGGAGGGCCCACCGGGGAGCTGTTTTTT.